The entry that follows covers one T cell receptor (beta chain) sequence. Antigen: not known. The entry originates in a study of T-cell memory formation after mild COVID-19. Study overall: For the most part, TCR clusters were specific to one donor.

One entry per CDR3 protein, called by TCRdb with MiXCR from the 5' RACE reads. This table holds 200,000 to 300,000 distinct CDR3 sequences, approximately 15% found once. General study results and limits: Clones which contracted sat mainly in CM and EM if CD4+, and in EMRA if CD8+.

V shed 3 bases and J shed 2 bases, with 10 bases lying between them. CDR3 length: 14 residues. The rearrangement uses TRBV12-3 or TRBV12-4 and TRBJ1-1; weak D call: TRBD1 (5 bases). The clonotype was recovered from an adult woman who had mild COVID-19 (a few samples of this study predate the infection). Cell type and time point are not known. Material for sequencing was PBMCs or a T cell subset sorted from them (not recorded which). The DNA of the CDR3 is TGTGCCAGCAGTTTGTGGGACGGCAACACTGAAGCTTTCTTT. Amino acid sequence: CASSLWDGNTEAFF.